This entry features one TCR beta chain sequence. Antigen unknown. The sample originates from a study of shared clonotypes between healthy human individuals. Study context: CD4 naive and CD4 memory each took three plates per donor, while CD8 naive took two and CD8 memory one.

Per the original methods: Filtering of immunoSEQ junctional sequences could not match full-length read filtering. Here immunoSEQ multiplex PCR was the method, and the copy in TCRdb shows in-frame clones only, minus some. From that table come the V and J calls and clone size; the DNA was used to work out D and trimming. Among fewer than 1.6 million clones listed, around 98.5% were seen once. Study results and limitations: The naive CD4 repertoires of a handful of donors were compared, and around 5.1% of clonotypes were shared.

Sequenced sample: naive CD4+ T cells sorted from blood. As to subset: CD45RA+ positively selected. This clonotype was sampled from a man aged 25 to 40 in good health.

CDR3 DNA sequence: TGTGCCAGCAGCTTAGGACCGTTCGAAGGAACTCAGCAGTTCTTC. Protein sequence: CASSLGPFEGTQQFF. The chain links TRBV5-8 to TRBJ2-1; D gene unclear. Germline V gives CDR1 SGHTS, CDR2 YDEGEE. The ends were cut back, 2 bases at V and 11 bases at J, with 20 bases in the middle. The CDR3 is made up of 15 amino acids. The variable domain in full, completed from reference TRBV5-8 and TRBJ2-1, reads EAGVTQSPTHLIKTRGQQATLRCSPISGHTSVYWYQQALGLGLQFLLWYDEGEERNRGNFPPRFSGRQFPNYSSELNVNALELEDSALYLCASSLGPFEGTQQFFGPGTRLTVL.